The sequence of this TCR beta chain was determined in a study of blood T cell repertoires in COVID-19. The table came from immunoSEQ multiplex PCR; TCRdb's copy has only in-frame clones and leaves some out. The sample lists hundreds of thousands of clones, around 91% occurring once. The sequencing input was PBMCs or T cells enriched from blood (not recorded which). The TCR was taken from a man between 18 and 29 years old who had recovered from COVID-19.

CDR3: CASTFTGLNEQFF. The CDR3 region has the DNA TGTGCCAGCACCTTTACAGGCCTCAATGAGCAGTTCTTC. The chain combines TRBV28 with TRBJ2-1; a weak D match, TRBD1 (5 bases). V was pared by 7 bases and J by 6 bases, with 13 bases between. Germline CDR1 reads MDHEN; CDR2 reads SYDVKM. This CDR3 is 13 amino acids long. Full variable domain (outside the CDR3, taken from reference TRBV28 and TRBJ2-1): DVKVTQSSRYLVKRTGEKVFLECVQDMDHENMFWYRQDPGLGLRLIYFSYDVKMKEKGDIPEGYSVSREKKERFSLILESASTNQTSMYLCASTFTGLNEQFFGPGTRLTVL.